This TCR beta chain comes out of a study of T cells in Graves' hyperthyroidism and ophthalmopathy. Study-wide points: From stable hyperthyroidism, ophthalmopathy was set apart by a 13 V-J model. In blood, most of the thyroid clonotypes expanded above 0.001 were also present.

From RNA transcripts, TCR beta CDR3 regions were amplified. A set of HTBI primers served as the primers for a first-round RT-PCR of the TCR CDR3. TCRdb processed the multiplex PCR reads anew with MiXCR; each CDR3 protein has one entry. The table records some 490,000 distinct CDR3 sequences, 15% to 20% of them present only once. Researchers barred patients who had uncontrolled infection, other autoimmune disease, pregnancy or lactation. This clonotype was observed a handful of times. Its antigen is currently unknown. With V trimmed by 6 bases and J by 7 bases, 14 bases remained unmatched. The CDR3 consists of 16 residues. Germline V gives CDR1 MNHNS, CDR2 SASEGT.

The specimen was blood. The rearrangement links TRBV6-1 to TRBJ1-5; 8 nucleotides line up with TRBD1. This TCR was sampled from a woman in her 30s with Graves' ophthalmopathy. This CDR3 reads CASREDTGTGSQPQHF. CDR3 in DNA: TGTGCCAGCAGGGAGGACACCGGGACAGGCTCGCAGCCCCAGCATTTT.